Shown below are 32 T cell receptor beta chains from a single sample sequenced in a study of identifying expanded T cells in peripheral blood. Generated by immunoSEQ multiplex PCR, the TCRdb table keeps only in-frame clones and is missing some. There are 100,000 to 150,000 clones in the sample; approximately 80% occur only once, and around 3.3% lies in the top ten. Sequenced input: blood. These TCRs come from a person aged 18-70 years in good health.

The chain is built from TRBV18 and TRBJ1-1; the D is unclear. The V gene's germline CDR1 is KGHSH and CDR2 LQKENI. The germline V and J ends were trimmed by 6 bases and 7 bases, with 15 bases remaining between them. This CDR3 spans 13 amino acids. In DNA, the CDR3 is TGTGCCAGCTCTCAATCCGGACGGAATGAAGCTTTCTTT. It specifies CASSQSGRNEAFF. Full variable domain (remainder filled in from reference TRBV18 and TRBJ1-1): NAGVMQNPRHLVRRRGQEARLRCSPMKGHSHVYWYRQLPEEGLKFMVYLQKENIIDESGMPKERFSAEFPKEGPSILRIQQVVRGDSAAYFCASSQSGRNEAFFGQGTRLTVV.

The chain recombines TRBV30 with TRBJ1-1; 7 nucleotides line up with TRBD1. Germline V gene data show CDR1 as GTSNPN and CDR2 as SVGIG (reference sequence). CDR3 length: 14 amino acids. V shed 0 bases, J shed 6 bases, and the junction held 7 bases outside the gene matches. The CDR3 reads CAWSVKGARAEAFF. The CDR3 DNA reads TGTGCCTGGAGTGTAAAGGGGGCGCGGGCTGAAGCTTTCTTT.

This chain joins TRBV4-3 and TRBJ1-1; TRBD1 agrees at 9 bases. V lost 1 base, J lost 6 bases, and 0 bases stayed unmatched. Germline V lookup: CDR1 LGHNA, CDR2 YSLEER. The CDR3 has 13 residues. CDR3 amino acids: CASSQGDRAEAFF. Here the CDR3 DNA reads TGCGCCAGCAGCCAAGGGGACAGGGCTGAAGCTTTCTTT.

The chain links TRBV27 to TRBJ2-1; TRBD2 matches at 11 bases. Unmatched junction bases numbered 6, after V lost 5 bases and J lost 6 bases. Germline V gene data show CDR1 as MNHEY and CDR2 as SMNVEV (reference sequence). This CDR3 is 15 amino acids long. The CDR3 spells CASSPGTSGLNEQFF. DNA of the CDR3: TGTGCCAGCAGTCCCGGGACTAGCGGCCTCAATGAGCAGTTCTTC.

As for this clone: A read error may account for a junction end that differs from germline. This chain connects TRBV11-3 to TRBJ2-3; TRBD1 is a possible D gene (5 bases). The CDR3 length is 11 residues. Germline CDR1 reads SGHNT; CDR2 reads YENEEA. The CDR3 protein is CASSTAETQYF. As DNA, the CDR3 is TGTGCCAGCTCGACAGCAGAGACGCAGTATTTT. Full variable domain (missing parts from reference TRBV11-3 and TRBJ2-3): EAGVVQSPRYKIIEKKQPVAFWCNPISGHNTLYWYLQNLGQGPELLIRYENEEAVDDSQLPKDRFSAERLKGVDSTLKIQPAELGDSAVYLCASSTAETQYFGPGTRLTVL.

A note on this clone: The junction and the germline gene differ at one end; a read error may be behind it. V and J are TRBV5-4 and TRBJ2-2; D is perhaps TRBD2 (6 bases). The CDR3 sequence is 15 residues long. Germline lookup yields CDR1 SGHNT and CDR2 YYREEE (reference sequence). CDR3 in DNA: TGTGCCAGCAGTCCTGGAGGGGCGAATACCGGGGAGCTGTTTTTT. As protein: CASSPGGANTGELFF.

The count of this clone is one. This chain uses TRBV5-1 with TRBJ2-3; D might be TRBD1 or TRBD2, each matching 5 bases. Per germline, CDR1 SGHRS and CDR2 YFSETQ. V lost 7 bases and J lost 0, with 15 bases in between. The CDR3 extends over 15 amino acids. This CDR3 is CASSFRDGSTDTQYF. The CDR3 DNA sequence: TGCGCCAGCTCATTCCGGGACGGCAGCACAGATACGCAGTATTTT.

The V gene is TRBV4-1, the J gene TRBJ1-4; D unresolved. The CDR3 spans 17 residues. Germline V lookup: CDR1 MGHRA, CDR2 YSYEKL. Trimming removed 6 bases at V and 7 bases at J, with 24 bases between. CDR3: CASSPVFLQDRSEKLFF. DNA for the CDR3: TGCGCCAGCAGTCCCGTTTTTCTGCAGGACCGGAGTGAAAAACTGTTTTTT.

V and J are TRBV19 and TRBJ2-1; unclear D gene. This CDR3 has 14 residues. Germline values: CDR1 LNHDA, CDR2 SQIVND (reference sequence). V shed 3 bases and J shed 0 bases, with 6 bases lying between them. CDR3 coding DNA: TGTGCCAGTAGTATGTTGGGCTCCTACAATGAGCAGTTCTTC. Amino acids: CASSMLGSYNEQFF.

V is TRBV5-4 and J is TRBJ1-2; TRBD1 might be the D (6 bases). The CDR3 covers 14 residues. V was pared by 2 bases and J by 6 bases, with 14 bases between. The germline V gene encodes CDR1 SGHNT and CDR2 YYREEE (reference sequence). CDR3 sequence reads: CASSFLQGTDGYTF. In nucleotides, the CDR3 is TGTGCCAGCAGCTTCTTGCAGGGGACGGATGGCTACACCTTC.

This chain joins TRBV19 and TRBJ2-3; D not resolved. Between the trimmed V and J ends, which lost 3 bases and 0 bases, there was a span of 13 bases. CDR3 length: 16 residues. Germline loops: CDR1 LNHDA, CDR2 SQIVND (reference sequence). CDR3 sequence: CASSIESGLSTDTQYF. The CDR3 DNA sequence: TGTGCCAGTAGTATCGAGTCAGGTCTTAGCACAGATACGCAGTATTTT.

With respect to this clone: The junction differs from germline at one of its ends, possibly a read error. The CDR3 loop reads CASSLEYVYTF. The CDR3 DNA sequence: TGTGCCAGCAGCTTGGAGTATGTCTACACCTTC. This chain joins TRBV7-9 and TRBJ1-2, with D unclear. The CDR3 runs 11 residues. Germline V gene sequence: CDR1 SEHNR, CDR2 FQNEAQ (reference sequence).

The chain links TRBV10-2 to TRBJ1-5; possibly TRBD1 for D (6 bases). Germline CDR1 and CDR2: WSHSY and SAAADI. The CDR3 is 16 amino acids. Between the trimmed V and J ends, which lost 6 bases and 6 bases, there was a span of 21 bases. This CDR3 reads CASREDRSGSGQPQHF. The CDR3 DNA reads TGCGCCAGCAGGGAAGACAGGAGTGGGTCCGGTCAGCCCCAGCATTTT.

This chain uses TRBV6-5 with TRBJ1-1; D uncertain. Per germline, CDR1 MNHEY and CDR2 SVGAGI. This CDR3 has 14 residues. V lost 2 bases and J lost 1, with 8 bases in between. CDR3 region: CASSYTFKNTEAFF. The CDR3 nucleotides read TGTGCCAGCAGTTACACTTTTAAGAACACTGAAGCTTTCTTT.

V usage is TRBV7-3 and J usage is TRBJ2-1; no clear D gene. Trimming took off 2 bases at V and 1 base at J, with 6 bases between the two ends. Germline V lookup: CDR1 SGHTA, CDR2 FQGTGA. The CDR3 loop spans 14 amino acids. The CDR3 coding sequence is TGTGCCAGCAGCTTAGGGGAATCCTACAATGAGCAGTTCTTC. The encoded protein is CASSLGESYNEQFF.

The CDR3 nucleotides are TGTGCCAGCATGGGACGGGACGGCTACACCTTC. Its protein product is CASMGRDGYTF. This chain joins TRBV6-6 and TRBJ1-2, with D possibly TRBD1 on 5 matching bases. V was trimmed by 7 bases and J by 8 bases, leaving 11 bases between them. This CDR3 has 11 residues. CDR1 is MNHNY and CDR2 is SVGAGI in the germline V gene (reference sequence).

This clone was recorded only once. This chain joins TRBV5-4 and TRBJ2-7, with 8 positions matching TRBD2. V gave up 0 bases and J gave up 5 bases; unmatched junction bases: 7. The V gene's germline CDR1 is SGHNT and CDR2 YYREEE (reference sequence). The CDR3 runs 15 residues. CDR3 DNA sequence: TGTGCCAGCAGCTTGGCGGGGGGGCTCGTCCACGAGCAGTACTTC. It encodes CASSLAGGLVHEQYF.

The chain joins TRBV2 to TRBJ1-1; 8 nucleotides match TRBD1. In germline, CDR1 is SNHLY, CDR2 FYNNEI. The trim removed 5 bases at V and 7 bases at J, leaving 12 bases unmatched. The CDR3 consists of 15 residues. DNA of the CDR3: TGTGCCAGCAGTATAGCAGGGGGCAGAAGGGGTGAAGCTTTCTTT. It is translated as CASSIAGGRRGEAFF. The variable domain in full, completed from reference TRBV2 and TRBJ1-1, reads EPEVTQTPSHQVTQMGQEVILRCVPISNHLYFYWYRQILGQKVEFLVSFYNNEISEKSEIFDDQFSVERPDGSNFTLKIRSTKLEDSAMYFCASSIAGGRRGEAFFGQGTRLTVV.

This chain uses TRBV5-1 with TRBJ1-1, with unresolved D. The germline V gene has CDR1 SGHRS and CDR2 YFSETQ. V lost 1 base and J lost 1, with 11 bases in between. The CDR3 covers 15 residues. The CDR3 sequence is CASSLFGQANTEAFF. CDR3 DNA sequence: TGCGCCAGCAGCTTGTTTGGGCAGGCGAACACTGAAGCTTTCTTT.

The chain links TRBV7-8 to TRBJ1-5; 7 bases align to TRBD1. Germline V CDR1 and CDR2: SGHVS, FQNEAQ. CDR3 size: 15 residues. V trimming: 5 bases; J trimming: 4 bases; junction bases outside the gene matches: 8. The CDR3 is CASSPWTGVNQPQHF. The CDR3 region has the DNA TGTGCCAGCAGCCCATGGACAGGTGTAAATCAGCCCCAGCATTTT.

The rearrangement joins TRBV7-6 to TRBJ2-2; a weak D match, TRBD1 (6 bases). Germline V CDR1 and CDR2: SGHVS, FNYEAQ. The CDR3 totals 16 residues. Between the trimmed V and J ends, which lost 5 bases and 5 bases, there was a span of 18 bases. CDR3 sequence (DNA): TGTGCCAGCAGCACCCGGGACATTCTGGGGACCGGGGAGCTGTTTTTT. Translation: CASSTRDILGTGELFF.

V is TRBV18 and J is TRBJ1-3; TRBD1 might be the D (6 bases). CDR1 and CDR2 (germline): KGHSH, LQKENI. CDR3 length: 15 residues. The V end was cut by 6 bases, the J end by 4 bases, with 16 bases between. CDR3 nucleotide sequence: TGTGCCAGCTCTCCCGACAGGACGAGGGGAAACACCATATATTTT. It translates to CASSPDRTRGNTIYF.

This chain links TRBV6-1 with TRBJ2-4; 7 bases align to TRBD1. Losses at the gene ends were 3 bases for V and 4 bases for J; bases not matched to a gene: 9. From germline, CDR1 is MNHNS and CDR2 SASEGT. The CDR3 sequence is 16 residues long. CDR3 in DNA: TGTGCCAGCAGTGACGGCTCTGGGACAGTAAAAAACATTCAGTACTTC. Translated: CASSDGSGTVKNIQYF.

V is TRBV7-9 and J is TRBJ2-7; 7 nucleotides agree with TRBD2. After removal of 5 bases from V and 7 bases from J, the junction contained 8 bases not matched to a gene. Germline CDR1 is SEHNR and CDR2 is FQNEAQ (reference sequence). The CDR3 contains 13 residues. The CDR3 nucleotides read TGTGCCAGCAGCCTACGATGGGAGGGGGAGCAGTACTTC. This encodes CASSLRWEGEQYF.

The chain joins TRBV7-9 to TRBJ2-7, with D possibly being TRBD1 or TRBD2 (5 bases each). Germline V lookup: CDR1 SEHNR, CDR2 FQNEAQ (reference sequence). V dropped 3 bases and J dropped 0 bases, with 9 bases sitting between them. This CDR3 contains 14 residues. Written as DNA, the CDR3 is TGTGCCAGCAGCTTTGGGGGATTCTCCTACGAGCAGTACTTC. This encodes CASSFGGFSYEQYF. The complete variable domain, with remaining parts taken from reference TRBV7-9 and TRBJ2-7, reads DTGVSQNPRHKITKRGQNVTFRCDPISEHNRLYWYRQTLGQGPEFLTYFQNEAQLEKSRLLSDRFSAERPKGSFSTLEIQRTEQGDSAMYLCASSFGGFSYEQYFGPGTRLTVT.

The J gene is TRBJ2-1, the V gene TRBV11-2, with 7 bases identical to TRBD2. This CDR3 contains 15 residues. CDR1 and CDR2 (germline): SGHAT, FQNNGV. V dropped 5 bases and J dropped 1; count of bases not matched to a gene: 5. Here the CDR3 DNA reads TGTGCCAGCAGCGGGGGGGAGAGATCCTACAATGAGCAGTTCTTC. It codes for CASSGGERSYNEQFF.

The chain links TRBV7-9 to TRBJ1-3, with 7 positions matching TRBD1. The CDR3 has 15 amino acids. CDR1 and CDR2 (germline): SEHNR, FQNEAQ (reference sequence). After removal of 5 bases from V and 3 bases from J, the junction contained 7 bases not matched to a gene. The CDR3 DNA reads TGTGCCAGCAGCGGACGACAGGGATATGGAAACACCATATATTTT. Encoded protein: CASSGRQGYGNTIYF.

The rearrangement joins TRBV19 to TRBJ1-5, with TRBD1 identical over 7 bases. With V trimmed by 6 bases and J by 2 bases, 7 bases remained unmatched. The CDR3 loop spans 15 amino acids. Germline V gives CDR1 LNHDA, CDR2 SQIVND (reference sequence). CDR3 protein: CASSPTGVGNQPQHF. The CDR3, as DNA: TGTGCCAGTAGCCCAACAGGGGTAGGCAATCAGCCCCAGCATTTT.

The rearrangement uses TRBV6-1 and TRBJ2-3, with 7 bases lining up with TRBD1. The CDR3 covers 14 residues. Trimming took 7 bases from V and 6 from J; bases not matched to a gene: 10. Germline CDR1 MNHNS, CDR2 SASEGT. This chain's CDR3 is CASTVGGPGDTQYF. The CDR3 region has the DNA TGTGCCAGCACAGTAGGGGGCCCCGGTGATACGCAGTATTTT.

The chain has TRBV5-1 and TRBJ1-2; no reliable D call. The CDR3 spans 13 residues. Germline CDR1 SGHRS, CDR2 YFSETQ. Trimming took off 4 bases at V and 8 bases at J, with 15 bases between the two ends. The CDR3 here is CASSGLGPRGYTF. The CDR3 region has the DNA TGCGCCAGCAGCGGTCTCGGCCCGCGCGGCTACACCTTC. The complete variable domain, with remaining parts taken from reference TRBV5-1 and TRBJ1-2, reads KAGVTQTPRYLIKTRGQQVTLSCSPISGHRSVSWYQQTPGQGLQFLFEYFSETQRNKGNFPGRFSGRQFSNSRSEMNVSTLELGDSALYLCASSGLGPRGYTFGSGTRLTVV.

This chain connects TRBV2 to TRBJ1-5; no clear D gene. CDR1 and CDR2 (germline): SNHLY, FYNNEI. V dropped 8 bases and J dropped 0 bases, with 8 bases sitting between them. The CDR3 length is 13 residues. The CDR3 nucleotides are TGTGCCAGCGGAAGGGATAGCAATCAGCCCCAGCATTTT. This gives the protein CASGRDSNQPQHF.

The chain uses TRBV11-3 and TRBJ2-2; 9 bases line up with TRBD1. The CDR3 length is 14 residues. CDR1 and CDR2 from the germline V gene are SGHNT and YENEEA. Unmatched junction bases numbered 8, after V lost 4 bases and J lost 11 bases. The CDR3 DNA follows: TGTGCCAGCAGCTCTGAGTACAGGGGGCGAGAGCTGTTTTTT. It codes for CASSSEYRGRELFF. The full variable domain, rest sourced from reference TRBV11-3 and TRBJ2-2, is EAGVVQSPRYKIIEKKQPVAFWCNPISGHNTLYWYLQNLGQGPELLIRYENEEAVDDSQLPKDRFSAERLKGVDSTLKIQPAELGDSAVYLCASSSEYRGRELFFGEGSRLTVL.